Sequencing of this TCR beta chain was carried out in a study of cytomegalovirus exposure and HLA in healthy donors. Findings of the study overall: Further analysis, carried out later, found HLA-associated TCR beta chains more clonally expanded than equally common other chains. Across donors, sequencing depth was assumed by presence/absence analyses to be roughly uniform.

There are 12 residues in the CDR3. Germline CDR1 reads MDHEN; CDR2 reads SYDVKM. The V and J ends lost 7 bases and 3 bases, in that order; junction bases with no gene match: 3. 60 Vbeta and 13 Jbeta primers were used in PCR. Clones were sequenced by immunoSEQ multiplex PCR, and TCRdb holds only the in-frame ones, with some missing. The sample contains under 250,000 clones, 80% to 85% of which appear only once. Remarks on this clone: Antigen: not known.

Sequenced: PBMCs. The chain joins TRBV28 to TRBJ2-7, with 7 bases fitting TRBD2. The sequence was obtained from a middle-aged woman in good health and CMV-seronegative. The CDR3 sequence is CASTAGNYEQYF. CDR3 bases: TGTGCCAGCACAGCGGGGAACTACGAGCAGTACTTC.